Below, 18 T cell receptor beta chains from the same sample are listed, as sequenced in a study of immune heterogeneity within non-small cell lung tumors. Genomic DNA from bulk tumor acted as the template, and roughly 0.55 ug was loaded per sample. Several biopsies were collected from each primary tumor during surgery. They were spaced as far apart as possible within the tumor mass. Untreated, newly diagnosed non-small cell lung cancer patients underwent curative surgery. With 32 V and 13 J primers, multiplex PCR amplified the TCR beta CDR3. TCRdb reprocessed the multiplex PCR reads via MiXCR and lists one record per CDR3 protein. This table holds more than 9,000 distinct CDR3 sequences, roughly a third found once. The sequenced sample was lung tumor tissue. The receptors come from a man aged 60 to 75 with non-small cell lung cancer.

The chain joins TRBV19 to TRBJ2-7; D ambiguous. Trimming removed 2 bases from V and 2 bases from J, with 7 bases in between. CDR1 and CDR2 (germline): LNHDA, SQIVND (reference sequence). The CDR3 is made up of 13 amino acids. The CDR3 here is CASSITGTYEQYF. CDR3 DNA sequence: TGTGCCAGTAGTATAACTGGGACCTACGAGCAGTACTTC. The entire variable domain, with the rest obtained from reference TRBV19 and TRBJ2-7, is as follows: DGGITQSPKYLFRKEGQNVTLSCEQNLNHDAMYWYRQDPGQGLRLIYYSQIVNDFQKGDIAEGYSVSREKKESFPLTVTSAQKNPTAFYLCASSITGTYEQYFGPGTRLTVT.

V gene TRBV28 combines with J gene TRBJ1-5; D is uncertain. Trimming removed 4 bases from V and 5 bases from J, with 3 bases in between. The CDR3 sequence is 11 residues long. Germline V gene lookup returns CDR1 MDHEN and CDR2 SYDVKM. CDR3 in DNA: TGTGCCAGCAGTTGGGATCAGCCCCAGCATTTT. It specifies CASSWDQPQHF.

Ten or more counts support this clonotype. This chain links TRBV10-3 with TRBJ2-5, with TRBD2 as a possible D gene (6 bases). The CDR3 contains 14 residues. CDR1 is ENHRY, CDR2 SYGVKD, per germline. With 0 bases removed from V and 2 bases from J, the gap between germline ends came to 7 bases. DNA of the CDR3: TGTGCCATCAGTGAGTCGGGGGGTCAAGAGACCCAGTACTTC. This sequence encodes CAISESGGQETQYF.

This chain joins TRBV30 and TRBJ1-4; the D gene is possibly TRBD1 (6 bases). There are 15 residues in the CDR3. The V end was cut by 0 bases, the J end by 3 bases, with 11 bases between. CDR1 and CDR2 (germline): GTSNPN, SVGIG (reference sequence). The CDR3 here is CAWSVSGASNEKLFF. The CDR3 DNA reads as TGTGCCTGGAGTGTATCGGGGGCCTCTAATGAAAAACTGTTTTTT.

This clonotype turned up a few times. V is TRBV6-1 and J is TRBJ1-6, with D possibly matching TRBD1 (5 bases). CDR3 length: 15 amino acids. With 7 bases removed from V and 7 bases from J, the gap between germline ends came to 17 bases. Germline V gene lookup returns CDR1 MNHNS and CDR2 SASEGT. CDR3 in DNA: TGTGCCAGCACCCCCCGGGGCCCAGACAATTCACCCCTCCACTTT. Encoded protein: CASTPRGPDNSPLHF.

This clonotype came up a few times. This chain joins TRBV20-1 and TRBJ2-5; the D is unclear. Germline loops: CDR1 DFQATT, CDR2 SNEGSKA (reference sequence). The CDR3 sequence is 9 residues long. V lost 6 bases and J 5 bases, leaving 4 bases between the germline ends. In DNA, the CDR3 is TGCAGTGCAGGGGAGACCCAGTACTTC. This sequence encodes CSAGETQYF.

The CDR3: CASSPRANKLYEQYF. The DNA of the CDR3 is TGTGCCAGCAGCCCGCGGGCCAACAAACTTTACGAGCAGTACTTC. The genes are TRBV7-8 and TRBJ2-7, with D maybe TRBD2 (5 bases). This CDR3 has 15 amino acids. Germline CDR1 is SGHVS and CDR2 is FQNEAQ. Trimming stripped 5 bases from V and 4 bases from J, with 18 bases between.

The chain is built from TRBV13 and TRBJ2-2, with 10 bases fitting TRBD2. V lost 5 bases and J lost 3; bases outside the gene matches: 3. The CDR3 contains 15 residues. Germline V gene data show CDR1 as PRHDT and CDR2 as FYEKMQ (reference sequence). The CDR3 DNA reads TGTGCCAGCAGCCGAGGACTAGCGGACACCGGGGAGCTGTTTTTT. Translation: CASSRGLADTGELFF.

On this clonotype: A read error may account for a junction end that differs from germline. The rearrangement uses TRBV7-9 and TRBJ1-2, with 7 bases aligning to TRBD1. Germline V lookup: CDR1 SEHNR, CDR2 FQNEAQ (reference sequence). This CDR3 has 13 residues. The CDR3 spells CANSAGQFYGYTF. The CDR3, as DNA: TGTGCCAACAGCGCGGGACAGTTCTATGGCTACACCTTC.

This clonotype was found many times. V gene TRBV28 combines with J gene TRBJ2-3; unclear D gene. Germline V gene sequence: CDR1 MDHEN, CDR2 SYDVKM. Trimming took off 7 bases at V and 1 base at J, with 6 bases between the two ends. This CDR3 has 12 amino acids. The CDR3: CASKTRTDTQYF. The CDR3 DNA reads as TGTGCCAGCAAGACCCGCACAGATACGCAGTATTTT.

The chain uses TRBV7-3 and TRBJ2-2; the D is unclear. The CDR3 length is 14 residues. V lost 5 bases and J lost 5, with 12 bases in between. Germline CDR1 is SGHTA and CDR2 is FQGTGA. The CDR3 nucleotides are TGTGCCAGCAGCCCCCCCGGGTCGACCGGGGAGCTGTTTTTT. It yields the protein CASSPPGSTGELFF.

The chain carries TRBV6-2 or TRBV6-3 and TRBJ2-3, with a tentative D call TRBD2 (6 bases). Germline CDR1 reads MNHEY; CDR2 reads SVGEGT. The V end was cut by 4 bases, the J end by 3 bases, with 17 bases between. This CDR3 is built from 16 residues. The CDR3 region has the DNA TGTGCCAGCAGTTGGGAATTCGGGAGTGGGACAGATACGCAGTATTTT. Translation gives CASSWEFGSGTDTQYF.

The chain is built from TRBV4-1 and TRBJ2-7; maybe TRBD2 (6 bases). The germline V gene encodes CDR1 MGHRA and CDR2 YSYEKL. This CDR3 has 14 residues. Trimming took off 3 bases at V and 3 bases at J, with 12 bases between the two ends. The CDR3 nucleotides are TGCGCCAGCAGCCATGCGGGACGGGACTACGAGCAGTACTTC. It encodes CASSHAGRDYEQYF.

The chain recombines TRBV5-4 with TRBJ2-1, with a tentative D call TRBD2 (5 bases). This CDR3 contains 13 residues. CDR1 is SGHNT, CDR2 YYREEE, per germline (reference sequence). Trimming removed 0 bases from V and 9 bases from J, with 10 bases in between. The CDR3 DNA is TGTGCCAGCAGCTTGGCCGGGAACGCTGAGCAGTTCTTC. It yields the protein CASSLAGNAEQFF.

This clonotype is categorized as medium-sized. The genes are TRBV27 and TRBJ2-7; 9 nucleotides agree with TRBD2. V gave up 5 bases and J gave up 3 bases; unmatched junction bases: 5. The germline gives CDR1 MNHEY, CDR2 SMNVEV (reference sequence). This CDR3 contains 14 residues. DNA for the CDR3: TGTGCCAGCAGTCCAGGACTAGCGAACTACGAGCAGTACTTC. Translating it yields CASSPGLANYEQYF.

This clonotype was found a few times. An end of the junction does not agree with germline; a read error may underlie this. V and J are TRBV30 and TRBJ2-5, with D possibly being TRBD1 or TRBD2 (5 bases each). This CDR3 comprises 15 residues. Germline V lookup: CDR1 GTSNPN, CDR2 SVGIG (reference sequence). CDR3 bases: TGTGCCTGGAGTGTAGAAGGGACGGTTGTAGAGACCCGGTACTTC. Translated: CAWSVEGTVVETRYF.

Relative to its sample, this clonotype is medium-sized (0.01 to 0.1%). The rearrangement links TRBV7-2 to TRBJ2-7, with no clear D. Trimming removed 5 bases from V and 4 bases from J, with 6 bases in between. Per germline, CDR1 SGHTA and CDR2 FQGNSA. The CDR3 extends over 11 amino acids. The CDR3 coding sequence is TGTGCCAGCAGCCCAAAATACGAGCAGTACTTC. The encoded protein is CASSPKYEQYF.

DNA for the CDR3: TGTGCCAGCAGCTTAGTGGATTTCCGCGGCTATGGCTACACCTTC. This sequence encodes CASSLVDFRGYGYTF. The chain couples TRBV7-9 to TRBJ1-2; D unresolved. V was pared by 1 base and J by 4 bases, with 13 bases between. Germline V lookup: CDR1 SEHNR, CDR2 FQNEAQ (reference sequence). The CDR3 is 15 amino acids.